This entry concerns a single TCR beta chain. The antigen remains undetermined. This sample was included in a study of T cell responses to AZD1222 COVID-19 vaccine. Study-level findings and limits: White British people made up most donors, females outnumbered males, and clonal diversity was possibly underestimated.

The CDR3 is 17 residues long. V lost 1 base to trimming and J lost 2 bases, with 15 bases between them. Germline V gene sequence: CDR1 SGHVS, CDR2 FQNEAQ. Libraries were prepared by immunoSEQ multiplex PCR; TCRdb keeps only in-frame clonotypes and omits some of them. Of approximately 200,000 clones in the sample, 85% to 95% were seen once. The source material was peripheral blood, sampled 28 days after the second AZD1222 dose. The TCR originated in an adult who received the AZD1222 COVID-19 vaccine. V gene TRBV7-8 combines with J gene TRBJ1-5, with a tentative D call TRBD1 (5 bases). The CDR3 nucleotides read TGTGCCAGCAGCTTAGAGTGGGGGGTGGGTGGCAATCAGCCCCAGCATTTT. Its translation: CASSLEWGVGGNQPQHF.